This TCR beta chain was identified during a study of blood T cell repertoires in COVID-19 (dated by TCRdb to about 2020). Concerning the study at large: Samples covering the acute and convalescent phases of COVID-19 were provided by collaborators in the United States, Italy and Spain. The prospective study material was composed of cDNA or gDNA derived from T cells, B-cell-depleted T cells, or PBMCs. Deeply sampled blood TCRbeta repertoires from subjects exposed to, actively infected with, or recovered from COVID-19 were included in the dataset. The repertoires were released in a freely available public database meant as a resource for research on the immune response to SARS-CoV-2. Samples came from the ongoing ImmuneRACE study (first 160 participants) plus 1,254 subjects from 6 global collaborators. Nearly every sample came with metadata listing a de-identified subject ID, COVID-19 status, age in years and sex. Where available, HLA class I and class II types were taken from metadata supplied by the sample provider and were not determined by assay-based typing.

The collaborating institutions used their own protocols to collect whole blood in K2EDTA tubes. Collaborator samples were shipped for TCRbeta analysis as frozen whole blood, isolated PBMCs, or DNA extracted from either sample type. The full study reports these points: The quantity of clinical and demographic metadata differed by source and by participant and was supplied without curation.

The immunoSEQ Assay, a bias-controlled multiplex PCR, was used to amplify TCRbeta CDR3 regions from genomic DNA. As for the original processing: Nucleated cell counts per sample were estimated from amplification of reference gene primers within the assay. To quantify the absolute abundance of each unique TCRbeta CDR3 rearrangement, sequence reads were collapsed and filtered. For each sample, productive Simpson clonality was calculated as the square root of Simpson's diversity index over productive rearrangements. The table comes from immuneACCESS by way of TCRdb, which keeps in-frame sequences with V and J called. Part of the clones is missing from these tables; in studies checked, under half for an unresolved V gene and the rest for unknown reasons. V, J and clone size are taken as reported in that table, and D and trimming were inferred from the DNA itself. The sample table contains roughly 320,000 clones; only one count was recorded for 85% of them. Clones ranked in the top ten supply just over 7% of the sample.

As regards this clone: Its antigen specificity is not known. Base-call qualities are not available, and no considerably larger clone is one nucleotide away.

The germline V gene sets CDR1 to KGHSH and CDR2 to LQKENI. The CDR3 numbers 15 residues from cysteine through phenylalanine. Of all the DNA, just the CDR3 is kept, 45 bases in frame from base 1. The trim is 3 bases for V and 2 bases for J, with a gap of 11 bases between the germline ends. Sequencing was performed on peripheral blood. This TCR came from a human donor in a cohort sampled during active COVID-19. The chain couples TRBV18 to TRBJ1-3; the D gene cannot be named for sure. The nucleotides read TGTGCCAGCTCACCTTACAGTCCCACTGGAAACACCATATATTTT. This encodes CASSPYSPTGNTIYF.